These 27 T cell receptor beta chains share one sample of origin, sequenced in a study of siplizumab effects on memory and regulatory T cells. The assay was immunoSEQ multiplex PCR, and TCRdb's table has in-frame clones only and misses some. Among about 100,000 clones listed, 75% to 95% were seen once. The sample taken for sequencing was CD4+ T cells sorted from blood. Source of these receptors: a human donor in good health.

This chain links TRBV9 with TRBJ2-1; weak D call: TRBD2 (6 bases). Trimming pared 0 bases from V and 4 bases from J, leaving 8 bases between. The CDR3 is made up of 14 amino acids. Germline V gives CDR1 SGDLS, CDR2 YYNGEE. The CDR3 reads CASSVGLGYNEQFF. The CDR3 nucleotides are TGTGCCAGCAGCGTAGGACTAGGGTACAATGAGCAGTTCTTC.

The chain carries TRBV2 and TRBJ2-1, with D maybe TRBD1 (5 bases). The V gene's germline CDR1 is SNHLY and CDR2 FYNNEI. Trimming shortened V by 0 bases and J by 9 bases, and 12 bases separated the two germline ends. The CDR3 covers 14 residues. The CDR3 coding sequence is TGTGCCAGCAGTGAAGCTCAGGGTATTAGTGAGCAGTTCTTC. Encoded protein: CASSEAQGISEQFF.

The chain carries TRBV10-3 and TRBJ2-2; 9 nucleotides align to TRBD2. Germline V lookup: CDR1 ENHRY, CDR2 SYGVKD. V lost 8 bases, J lost 5 bases, and 6 bases stayed unmatched. The CDR3 consists of 14 residues. Here the CDR3 reads CAIGGGAATGELFF. CDR3 sequence (DNA): TGTGCCATCGGCGGGGGGGCCGCTACCGGGGAGCTGTTTTTT.

This chain connects TRBV19 to TRBJ1-4; D call uncertain. Trimming stripped 6 bases from V and 4 bases from J, with 9 bases between. The CDR3 is made up of 13 amino acids. The germline CDR1 and CDR2 sequences are LNHDA and SQIVND (reference sequence). CDR3 DNA sequence: TGTGCCAGTAGAAGGACGGATAATGAAAAACTGTTTTTT. Translating gives CASRRTDNEKLFF.

The V gene is TRBV28, the J gene TRBJ1-2; D might be TRBD1 (5 bases). Germline CDR1 and CDR2: MDHEN and SYDVKM. This CDR3 is built from 13 residues. Trimming left V 4 bases short and J 4 bases short, with 10 bases between. In DNA, the CDR3 is TGTGCCAGCAGTTCCCCGGGGGGCTATGGCTACACCTTC. Translated: CASSSPGGYGYTF.

This clone was picked up a small number of times. This sequence joins TRBV7-6 and TRBJ1-5; D possibly corresponds to TRBD1 (5 bases). The germline gives CDR1 SGHVS, CDR2 FNYEAQ. The CDR3 contains 15 residues. Trimming took off 5 bases at V and 3 bases at J, with 14 bases between the two ends. CDR3 residues: CASSLDTGFNQPQHF. The CDR3 DNA reads as TGTGCCAGCAGCCTTGATACAGGCTTCAATCAGCCCCAGCATTTT.

This clone came up once. This sequence joins TRBV29-1 and TRBJ1-2; 7 bases are a match to TRBD1. Trimming took 6 bases from V and 9 from J; bases not matched to a gene: 13. The CDR3 spans 13 residues. Germline CDR1 is SQVTM and CDR2 is ANQGSEA. CDR3 region: CSVENDRAGRYTF. For the CDR3, the DNA is TGCAGCGTCGAAAACGACAGGGCTGGTCGCTACACCTTC.

This rearrangement joins TRBV4-2 to TRBJ2-1, with D perhaps TRBD1 (6 bases). The CDR3 runs to 14 residues. V lost 1 base and J 5 bases, leaving 9 bases between the germline ends. Germline CDR1 and CDR2: LGHNA and YNFKEQ. CDR3 bases: TGTGCCAGCAGCCAAGCGGACAGAAACAATGAGCAGTTCTTC. Protein: CASSQADRNNEQFF.

This clone was seen just once. This sequence joins TRBV6-6 and TRBJ2-2, with D possibly matching TRBD2 (5 bases). Deletions cut 6 bases from V and 6 bases from J, with 8 bases between. This CDR3 is 12 amino acids long. Germline lookup yields CDR1 MNHNY and CDR2 SVGAGI (reference sequence). The CDR3 sequence: CASRRVAGELFF. CDR3 coding DNA: TGTGCCAGCAGGAGGGTCGCCGGGGAGCTGTTTTTT.

V usage is TRBV5-8 and J usage is TRBJ1-5; D ambiguous. This CDR3 region has 15 residues. V was clipped by 2 bases and J by 4 bases, with 13 bases between them. Germline V gives CDR1 SGHTS, CDR2 YDEGEE. DNA of the CDR3: TGTGCCAGCAGCTTTATGCGGGGTTGGAATCAGCCCCAGCATTTT. Protein: CASSFMRGWNQPQHF.

The chain employs TRBV4-1 and TRBJ2-5; no clear D. The CDR3 runs to 14 residues. Per the germline V gene, CDR1 is MGHRA and CDR2 is YSYEKL. V was trimmed by 0 bases and J by 2 bases, leaving 7 bases between them. CDR3 loop: CASSQDPSQETQYF. The CDR3 nucleotides read TGCGCCAGCAGCCAAGACCCCTCACAAGAGACCCAGTACTTC.

The rearrangement uses TRBV15 and TRBJ2-7; D may be TRBD1 (5 bases). The CDR3 spans 14 residues. From germline, CDR1 is LNHNV and CDR2 YYDKDF (reference sequence). Trimming cost V 1 base and J 0 bases, with 7 bases left between them. The CDR3 sequence: CATSRGGISYEQYF. Here the CDR3 DNA reads TGTGCCACCAGCAGAGGGGGCATCTCCTACGAGCAGTACTTC.

The V call is TRBV19, the J call TRBJ2-5; D is possibly TRBD1 or TRBD2 (6 bases each). The CDR3 length is 13 residues. CDR1 is LNHDA and CDR2 is SQIVND in the germline V gene (reference sequence). V lost 10 bases and J lost 7, with 19 bases in between. The chain's CDR3 is CATQEGGRGTQYF. The CDR3 DNA follows: TGTGCCACCCAGGAAGGGGGGCGCGGGACCCAGTACTTC.

In the case of this clone: Other DNA variants within this sample encode the same CDR3. The rearrangement links TRBV10-3 to TRBJ2-5; no firm D call. The CDR3 covers 13 residues. V was clipped by 1 base and J by 2 bases, with 5 bases between them. Germline-derived CDR1 and CDR2 are ENHRY and SYGVKD. This chain's CDR3 is CAISEFGQETQYF. CDR3 sequence (DNA): TGTGCCATCAGTGAGTTTGGACAAGAGACCCAGTACTTC.

Remarks on this clone: One base away lies a much larger clone, so this may be a sequencing read error. V usage is TRBV5-1 and J usage is TRBJ1-2; 8 bases align to TRBD1. Germline CDR1 and CDR2: SGHRS and YFSETQ. The CDR3 has 14 amino acids. With V trimmed by 0 bases and J by 4 bases, 2 bases remained unmatched. For the CDR3, the DNA is TGCGCCAGCAGCTTGGGGGACAGGCCCTATGGCTACACCTTC. It is translated as CASSLGDRPYGYTF.

The chain is built from TRBV6-1 and TRBJ2-7; D not resolved. This CDR3 has 11 residues. Trimming removed 5 bases at V and 7 bases at J, with 9 bases between. The germline V gene has CDR1 MNHNS and CDR2 SASEGT. For the CDR3, the DNA is TGTGCCAGCAGTTTCGGTAGGGAGCAGTACTTC. It is translated as CASSFGREQYF.

The chain carries TRBV7-3 and TRBJ2-6; no definite D call. CDR3 length: 15 amino acids. V dropped 5 bases and J dropped 0 bases, with 8 bases sitting between them. Germline CDR1 SGHTA, CDR2 FQGTGA. The chain's CDR3 is CASSPSSSGANVLTF. The CDR3 bases are TGTGCCAGCAGCCCGTCCAGCTCTGGGGCCAACGTCCTGACTTTC.

V is TRBV19 and J is TRBJ1-2; no firm D call. This CDR3 spans 15 amino acids. V lost 3 bases and J lost 8, with 19 bases in between. The germline V gene has CDR1 LNHDA and CDR2 SQIVND (reference sequence). The CDR3 sequence: CASSIPEREWRGYTF. The CDR3 nucleotides read TGTGCCAGTAGTATCCCCGAGAGGGAATGGCGAGGCTACACCTTC.

The sample holds one count of this clone. This rearrangement joins TRBV10-2 to TRBJ2-1; 10 positions agree with TRBD1. CDR1 and CDR2 from the germline V gene are WSHSY and SAAADI. With V trimmed by 7 bases and J by 4 bases, 10 bases remained unmatched. There are 16 residues in the CDR3. CDR3 amino acids: CASTYPGTGVYNEQFF. The CDR3 nucleotides are TGCGCCAGCACTTACCCCGGGACAGGGGTATACAATGAGCAGTTCTTC.

The rearrangement joins TRBV10-3 to TRBJ2-2; TRBD1 matches 11 bases. The CDR3 runs to 15 residues. Germline V lookup: CDR1 ENHRY, CDR2 SYGVKD. Trimming at V came to 5 bases and at J to 5 bases, leaving 4 bases not matched to a gene. CDR3 bases: TGTGCCATCAGTCCCGGGACAGGGGGAACCGGGGAGCTGTTTTTT. Its protein is CAISPGTGGTGELFF.

The rearrangement links TRBV11-2 to TRBJ2-5, with D possibly matching TRBD1 (6 bases). V lost 2 bases, J lost 4 bases, and 14 bases lay in between. The CDR3 totals 15 residues. CDR1 and CDR2 from the germline V gene are SGHAT and FQNNGV. The CDR3 loop reads CASSLTDRLRETQYF. CDR3 nucleotides: TGTGCCAGCAGCTTAACTGACAGGTTGCGAGAGACCCAGTACTTC.

The gene calls are TRBV18 and TRBJ2-5; 8 bases match TRBD1. The germline CDR1 and CDR2 sequences are KGHSH and LQKENI. V lost 3 bases and J lost 5; bases outside the gene matches: 2. The CDR3 contains 13 residues. Here the CDR3 reads CASSPGQAETQYF. In nucleotides, the CDR3 is TGTGCCAGCTCACCGGGACAGGCGGAGACCCAGTACTTC.

The chain joins TRBV12-5 to TRBJ1-2, with 9 bases that match TRBD1. Germline CDR1 LGHNT, CDR2 FRNRAP. V lost 1 base to trimming and J lost 5 bases; unmatched junction nucleotides: 8. This CDR3 spans 16 amino acids. The CDR3 loop reads CASGLALQGAPYGYTF. CDR3 coding DNA: TGTGCTAGTGGTTTGGCCCTACAGGGGGCGCCGTATGGCTACACCTTC.

The chain is built from TRBV7-6 and TRBJ2-3; D not certain. This CDR3 region has 11 residues. Germline values: CDR1 SGHVS, CDR2 FNYEAQ. The ends were cut back, 5 bases at V and 2 bases at J, with 2 bases in the middle. The CDR3 coding sequence is TGTGCCAGCAGCCTCACAGATACGCAGTATTTT. Its protein product is CASSLTDTQYF.

The rearrangement joins TRBV7-6 to TRBJ1-3, with no clear D. Looked up from germline, CDR1 is SGHVS and CDR2 is FNYEAQ. Trimming cost V 8 bases and J 2 bases, with 7 bases left between them. This CDR3 contains 12 residues. The CDR3 spells CASRGAGNTIYF. The CDR3 nucleotides are TGTGCCAGCCGCGGGGCTGGAAACACCATATATTTT.

The chain employs TRBV2 and TRBJ1-2; 9 nucleotides agree with TRBD1. The CDR3 is made up of 14 amino acids. Trimming at V came to 6 bases and at J to 3 bases, leaving 5 bases not matched to a gene. Per the germline V gene, CDR1 is SNHLY and CDR2 is FYNNEI. Here the CDR3 DNA reads TGTGCCAGCAGGGGACAGGGATCAGACTATGGCTACACCTTC. This sequence encodes CASRGQGSDYGYTF.

V is TRBV5-1 and J is TRBJ2-6; D gene unclear. Germline-derived CDR1 and CDR2 are SGHRS and YFSETQ. This CDR3 spans 16 amino acids. V lost 1 base to trimming and J lost 0 bases, with 8 bases between them. CDR3 sequence (DNA): TGCGCCAGCAGCTTGTCCGTCAACTCTGGGGCCAACGTCCTGACTTTC. As protein: CASSLSVNSGANVLTF.